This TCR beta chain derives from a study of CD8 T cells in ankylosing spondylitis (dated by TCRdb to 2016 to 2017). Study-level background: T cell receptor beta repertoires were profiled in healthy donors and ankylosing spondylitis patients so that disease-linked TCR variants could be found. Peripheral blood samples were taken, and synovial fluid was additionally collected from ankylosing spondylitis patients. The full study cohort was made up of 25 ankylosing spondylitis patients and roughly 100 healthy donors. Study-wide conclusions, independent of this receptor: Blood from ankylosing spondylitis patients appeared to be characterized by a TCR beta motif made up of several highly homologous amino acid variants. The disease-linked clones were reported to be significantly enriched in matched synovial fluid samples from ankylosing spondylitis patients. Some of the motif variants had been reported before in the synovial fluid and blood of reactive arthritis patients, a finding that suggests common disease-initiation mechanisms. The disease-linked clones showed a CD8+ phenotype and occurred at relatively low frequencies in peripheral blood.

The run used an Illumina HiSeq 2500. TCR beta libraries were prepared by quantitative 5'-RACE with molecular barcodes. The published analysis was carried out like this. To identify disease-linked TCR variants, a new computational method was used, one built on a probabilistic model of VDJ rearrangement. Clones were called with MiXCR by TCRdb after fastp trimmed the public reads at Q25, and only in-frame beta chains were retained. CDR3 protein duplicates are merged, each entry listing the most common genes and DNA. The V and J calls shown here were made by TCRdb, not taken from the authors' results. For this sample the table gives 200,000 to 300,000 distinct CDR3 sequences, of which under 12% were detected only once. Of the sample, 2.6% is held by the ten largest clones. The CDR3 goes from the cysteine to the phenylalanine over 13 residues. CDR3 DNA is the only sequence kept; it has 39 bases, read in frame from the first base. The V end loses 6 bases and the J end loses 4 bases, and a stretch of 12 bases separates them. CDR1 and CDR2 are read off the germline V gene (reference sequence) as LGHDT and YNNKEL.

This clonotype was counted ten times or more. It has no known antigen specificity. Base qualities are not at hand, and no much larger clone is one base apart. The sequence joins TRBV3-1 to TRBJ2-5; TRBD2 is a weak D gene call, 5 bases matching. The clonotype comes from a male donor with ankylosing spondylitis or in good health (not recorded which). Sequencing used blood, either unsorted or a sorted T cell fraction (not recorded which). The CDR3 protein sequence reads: CASRGSGGETQYF. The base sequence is TGTGCCAGCAGGGGGTCTGGAGGAGAGACCCAGTACTTC.